The rows below give T cell receptor beta chains drawn from one sample of a study of tumor T cells in aggressive B-cell lymphoma. This table comes from immunoSEQ multiplex PCR, and its TCRdb copy is limited to in-frame clones, with some not included. The top ten hold around 5% of the sample, which has about 1,200 clones, roughly 90% seen once. Material for sequencing was tumor tissue. The receptors stem from an adult with diffuse large B cell lymphoma. The CDR3 runs from the conserved cysteine through the conserved F or W. Each record gives: CDR3 protein, CDR3 DNA, D gene, V gene, J gene. The D gene is left open where the match is weak.

CDR3: CASSPTGSGSPLHF; DNA: TGTGCCAGCTCACCAACCGGGAGCGGTTCACCCCTCCACTTT; D: NA; V: TRBV18; J: TRBJ1-6
CDR3: CASSVAGEGYEQYF; DNA: TGTGCCAGCAGCGTAGCAGGGGAAGGCTACGAGCAGTACTTC; D: NA; V: TRBV9; J: TRBJ2-7